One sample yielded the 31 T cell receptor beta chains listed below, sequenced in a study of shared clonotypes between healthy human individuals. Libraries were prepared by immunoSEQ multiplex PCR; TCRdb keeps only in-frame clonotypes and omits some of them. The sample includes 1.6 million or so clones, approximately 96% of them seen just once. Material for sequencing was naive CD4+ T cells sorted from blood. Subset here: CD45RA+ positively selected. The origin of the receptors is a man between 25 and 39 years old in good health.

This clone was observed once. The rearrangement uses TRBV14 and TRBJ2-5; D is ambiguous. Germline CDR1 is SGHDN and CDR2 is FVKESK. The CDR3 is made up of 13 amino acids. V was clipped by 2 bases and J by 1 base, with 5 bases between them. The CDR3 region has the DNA TGTGCCAGCAGCCAACCGGGCCAAGAGACCCAGTACTTC. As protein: CASSQPGQETQYF.

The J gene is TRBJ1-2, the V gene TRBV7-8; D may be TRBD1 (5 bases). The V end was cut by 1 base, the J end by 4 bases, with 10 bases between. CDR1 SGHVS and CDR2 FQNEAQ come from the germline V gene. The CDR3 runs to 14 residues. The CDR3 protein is CASSLDQGGYGYTF. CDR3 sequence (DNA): TGTGCCAGCAGCTTAGACCAGGGAGGCTATGGCTACACCTTC.

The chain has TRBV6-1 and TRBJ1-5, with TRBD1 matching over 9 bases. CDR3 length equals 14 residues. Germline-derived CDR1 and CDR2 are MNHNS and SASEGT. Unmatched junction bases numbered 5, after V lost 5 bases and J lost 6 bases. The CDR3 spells CASSKTGGAQPQHF. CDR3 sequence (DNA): TGTGCCAGCAGTAAGACAGGGGGTGCTCAGCCCCAGCATTTT.

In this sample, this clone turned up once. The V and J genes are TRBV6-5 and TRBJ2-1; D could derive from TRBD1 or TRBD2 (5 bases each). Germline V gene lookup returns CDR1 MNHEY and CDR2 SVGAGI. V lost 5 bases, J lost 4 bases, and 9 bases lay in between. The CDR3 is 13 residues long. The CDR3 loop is CASSQGRYNEQFF. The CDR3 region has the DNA TGTGCCAGCAGTCAGGGACGGTACAATGAGCAGTTCTTC.

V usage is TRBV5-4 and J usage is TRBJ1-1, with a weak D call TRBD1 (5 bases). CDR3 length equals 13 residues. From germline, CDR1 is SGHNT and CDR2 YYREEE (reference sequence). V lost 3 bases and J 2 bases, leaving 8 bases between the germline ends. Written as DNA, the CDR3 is TGTGCCAGCAGCTCAGGGTTTAACACTGAAGCTTTCTTT. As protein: CASSSGFNTEAFF. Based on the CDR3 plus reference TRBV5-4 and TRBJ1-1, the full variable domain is ETGVTQSPTHLIKTRGQQVTLRCSSQSGHNTVSWYQQALGQGPQFIFQYYREEENGRGNFPPRFSGLQFPNYSSELNVNALELDDSALYLCASSSGFNTEAFFGQGTRLTVV.

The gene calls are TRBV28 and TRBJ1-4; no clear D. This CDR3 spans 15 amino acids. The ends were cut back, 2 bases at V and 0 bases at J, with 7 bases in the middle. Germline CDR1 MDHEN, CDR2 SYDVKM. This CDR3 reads CASSLTAPTNEKLFF. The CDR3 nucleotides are TGTGCCAGCAGTTTAACAGCTCCAACTAATGAAAAACTGTTTTTT.

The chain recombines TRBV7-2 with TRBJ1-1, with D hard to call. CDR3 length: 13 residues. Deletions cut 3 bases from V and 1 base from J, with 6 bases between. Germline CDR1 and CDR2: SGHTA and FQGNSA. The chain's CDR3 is CASSFSENTEAFF. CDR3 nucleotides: TGTGCCAGCAGCTTCTCCGAGAACACTGAAGCTTTCTTT.

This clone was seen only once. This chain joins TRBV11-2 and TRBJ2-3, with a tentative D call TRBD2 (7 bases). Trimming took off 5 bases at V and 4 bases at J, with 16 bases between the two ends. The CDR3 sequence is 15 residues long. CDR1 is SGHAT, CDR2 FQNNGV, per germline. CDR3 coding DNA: TGTGCCAGCAGCAACCGGGGGGCGCGTCCAGATACGCAGTATTTT. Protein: CASSNRGARPDTQYF.

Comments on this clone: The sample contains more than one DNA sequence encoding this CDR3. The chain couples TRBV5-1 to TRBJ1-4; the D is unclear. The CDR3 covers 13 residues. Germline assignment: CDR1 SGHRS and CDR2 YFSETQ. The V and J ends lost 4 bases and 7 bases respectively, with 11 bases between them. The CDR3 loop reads CASSQTGGEKLFF. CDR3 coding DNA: TGCGCCAGCAGCCAGACGGGTGGTGAAAAACTGTTTTTT.

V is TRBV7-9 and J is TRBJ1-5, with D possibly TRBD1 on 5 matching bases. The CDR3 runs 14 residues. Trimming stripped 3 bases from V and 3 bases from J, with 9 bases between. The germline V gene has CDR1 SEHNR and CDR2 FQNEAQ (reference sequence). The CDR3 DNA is TGTGCCAGCAGCTTTGAGGGGCCCAATCAGCCCCAGCATTTT. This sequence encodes CASSFEGPNQPQHF.

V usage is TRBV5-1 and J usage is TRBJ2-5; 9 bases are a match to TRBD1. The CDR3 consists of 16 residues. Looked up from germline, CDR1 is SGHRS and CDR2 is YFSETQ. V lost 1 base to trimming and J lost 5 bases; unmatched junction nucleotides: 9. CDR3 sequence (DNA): TGCGCCAGCAGCTTGTACGGGACAGGGCAATCGGAGACCCAGTACTTC. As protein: CASSLYGTGQSETQYF. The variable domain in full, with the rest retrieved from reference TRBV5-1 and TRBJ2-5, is KAGVTQTPRYLIKTRGQQVTLSCSPISGHRSVSWYQQTPGQGLQFLFEYFSETQRNKGNFPGRFSGRQFSNSRSEMNVSTLELGDSALYLCASSLYGTGQSETQYFGPGTRLLVL.

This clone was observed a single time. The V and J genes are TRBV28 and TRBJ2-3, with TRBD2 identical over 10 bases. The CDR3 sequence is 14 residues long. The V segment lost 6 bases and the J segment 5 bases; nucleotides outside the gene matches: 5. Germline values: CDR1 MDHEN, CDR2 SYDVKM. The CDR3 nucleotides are TGTGCCAGCAGGCTAGCGGGAGTTGAAGATACGCAGTATTTT. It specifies CASRLAGVEDTQYF. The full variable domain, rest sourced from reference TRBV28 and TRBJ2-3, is DVKVTQSSRYLVKRTGEKVFLECVQDMDHENMFWYRQDPGLGLRLIYFSYDVKMKEKGDIPEGYSVSREKKERFSLILESASTNQTSMYLCASRLAGVEDTQYFGPGTRLTVL.

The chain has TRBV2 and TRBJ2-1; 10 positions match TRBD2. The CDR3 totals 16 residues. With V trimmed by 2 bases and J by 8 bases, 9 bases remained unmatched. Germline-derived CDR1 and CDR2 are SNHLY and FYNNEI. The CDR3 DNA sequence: TGTGCCAGCAGTGAATCTCGGCTAGCGGGAGTCTATGAGCAGTTCTTC. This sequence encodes CASSESRLAGVYEQFF.

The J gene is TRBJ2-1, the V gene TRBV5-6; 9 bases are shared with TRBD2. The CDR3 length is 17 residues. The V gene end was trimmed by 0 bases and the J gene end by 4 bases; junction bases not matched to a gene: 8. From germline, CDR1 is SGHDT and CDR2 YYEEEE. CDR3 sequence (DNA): TGTGCCAGCAGCTTGGCTTTCCTAGCGGGGAGGTACAATGAGCAGTTCTTC. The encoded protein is CASSLAFLAGRYNEQFF.

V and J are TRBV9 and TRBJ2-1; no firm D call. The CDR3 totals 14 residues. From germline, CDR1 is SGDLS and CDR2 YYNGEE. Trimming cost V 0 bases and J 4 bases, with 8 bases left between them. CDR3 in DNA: TGTGCCAGCAGCGTAGGGGCTTTATACAATGAGCAGTTCTTC. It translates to CASSVGALYNEQFF.

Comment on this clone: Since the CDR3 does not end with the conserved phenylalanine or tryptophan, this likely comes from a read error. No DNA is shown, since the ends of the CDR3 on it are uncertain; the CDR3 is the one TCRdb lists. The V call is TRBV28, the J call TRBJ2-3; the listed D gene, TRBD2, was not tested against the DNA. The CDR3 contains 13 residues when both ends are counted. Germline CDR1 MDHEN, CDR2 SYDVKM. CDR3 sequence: CASSQAGLAGPMG.

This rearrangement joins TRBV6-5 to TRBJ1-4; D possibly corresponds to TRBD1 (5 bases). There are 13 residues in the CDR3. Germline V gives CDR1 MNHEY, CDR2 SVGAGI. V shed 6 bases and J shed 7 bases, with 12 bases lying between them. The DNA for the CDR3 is TGTGCCAGCAGCTTCCCAGGGTCTGAAAAACTGTTTTTT. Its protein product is CASSFPGSEKLFF.

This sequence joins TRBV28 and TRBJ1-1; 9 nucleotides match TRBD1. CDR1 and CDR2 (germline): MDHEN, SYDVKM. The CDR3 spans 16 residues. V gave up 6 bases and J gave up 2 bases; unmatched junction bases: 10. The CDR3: CASRLTDRGFNTEAFF. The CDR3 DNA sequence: TGTGCCAGCAGACTAACGGACAGGGGATTCAACACTGAAGCTTTCTTT. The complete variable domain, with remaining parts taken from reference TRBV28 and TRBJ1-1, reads DVKVTQSSRYLVKRTGEKVFLECVQDMDHENMFWYRQDPGLGLRLIYFSYDVKMKEKGDIPEGYSVSREKKERFSLILESASTNQTSMYLCASRLTDRGFNTEAFFGQGTRLTVV.

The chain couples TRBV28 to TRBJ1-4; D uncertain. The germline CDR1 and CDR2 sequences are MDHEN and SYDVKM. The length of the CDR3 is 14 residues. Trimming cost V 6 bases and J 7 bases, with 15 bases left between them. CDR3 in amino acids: CASSTNLVGEKLFF. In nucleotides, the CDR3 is TGTGCCAGCAGCACAAATCTAGTAGGTGAAAAACTGTTTTTT. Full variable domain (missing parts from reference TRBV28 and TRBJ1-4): DVKVTQSSRYLVKRTGEKVFLECVQDMDHENMFWYRQDPGLGLRLIYFSYDVKMKEKGDIPEGYSVSREKKERFSLILESASTNQTSMYLCASSTNLVGEKLFFGSGTQLSVL.

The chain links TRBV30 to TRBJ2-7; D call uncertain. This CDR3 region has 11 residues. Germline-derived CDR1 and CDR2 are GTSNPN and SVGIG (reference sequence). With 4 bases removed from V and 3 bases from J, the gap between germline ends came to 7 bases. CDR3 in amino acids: CAWTLGYEQYF. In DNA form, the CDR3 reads TGTGCCTGGACATTGGGCTACGAGCAGTACTTC.

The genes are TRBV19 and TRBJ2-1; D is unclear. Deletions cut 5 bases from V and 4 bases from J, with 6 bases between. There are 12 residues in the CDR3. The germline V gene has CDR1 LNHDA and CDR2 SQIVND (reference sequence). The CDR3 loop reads CASSSGYNEQFF. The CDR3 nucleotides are TGTGCCAGTAGTTCCGGGTACAATGAGCAGTTCTTC.

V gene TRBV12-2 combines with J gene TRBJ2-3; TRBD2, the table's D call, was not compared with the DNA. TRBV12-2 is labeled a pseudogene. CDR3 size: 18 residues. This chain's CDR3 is CASRPGVAGVRHTDTQYF. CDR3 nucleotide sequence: TGTGCAAGTCGCCCGGGAGTAGCGGGAGTAAGGCACACAGATACGCAGTATTTT.

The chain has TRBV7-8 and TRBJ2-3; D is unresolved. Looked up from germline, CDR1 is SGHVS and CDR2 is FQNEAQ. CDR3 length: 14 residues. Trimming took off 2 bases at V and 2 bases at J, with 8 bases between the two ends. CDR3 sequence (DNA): TGTGCCAGCAGCTTAAGGAGTAACACAGATACGCAGTATTTT. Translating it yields CASSLRSNTDTQYF.

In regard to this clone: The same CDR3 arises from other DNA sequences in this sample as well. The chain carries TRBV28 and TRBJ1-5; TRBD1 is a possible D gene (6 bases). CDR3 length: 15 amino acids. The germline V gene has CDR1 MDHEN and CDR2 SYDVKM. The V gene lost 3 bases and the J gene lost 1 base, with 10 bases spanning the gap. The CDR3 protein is CASSFSDRSNQPQHF. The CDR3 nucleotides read TGTGCCAGCAGTTTCTCCGACAGGAGCAATCAGCCCCAGCATTTT.

Here the CDR3 DNA reads TGCGCCAGCAGTAAGGCCTCCAATGTTTACAATGAGCAGTTCTTC. Amino acid sequence: CASSKASNVYNEQFF. V is TRBV10-1 and J is TRBJ2-1, with D uncertain. V dropped 5 bases and J dropped 4 bases, with 15 bases sitting between them. CDR1 and CDR2 from the germline V gene are WNHNN and SYGVQD (reference sequence). The CDR3 has 15 amino acids.

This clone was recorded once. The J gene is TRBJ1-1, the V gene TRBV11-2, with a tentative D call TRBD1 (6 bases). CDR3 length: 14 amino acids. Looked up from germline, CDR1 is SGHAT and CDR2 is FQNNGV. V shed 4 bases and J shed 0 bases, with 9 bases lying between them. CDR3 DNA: TGTGCCAGCAGCTCGGACAGATTGAACACTGAAGCTTTCTTT. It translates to CASSSDRLNTEAFF.

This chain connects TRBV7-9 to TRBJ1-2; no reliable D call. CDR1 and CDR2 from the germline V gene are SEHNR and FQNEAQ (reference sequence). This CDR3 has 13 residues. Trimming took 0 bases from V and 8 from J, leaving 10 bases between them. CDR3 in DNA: TGTGCCAGCAGCTTAGCAGGGTTTGGCGGCTACACCTTC. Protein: CASSLAGFGGYTF.

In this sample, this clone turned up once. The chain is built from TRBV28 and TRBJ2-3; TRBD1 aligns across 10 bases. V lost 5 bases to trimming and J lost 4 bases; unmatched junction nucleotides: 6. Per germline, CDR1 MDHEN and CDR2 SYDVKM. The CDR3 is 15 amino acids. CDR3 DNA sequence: TGTGCCAGCAGTGGCCGGGACAGGGGATCAGATACGCAGTATTTT. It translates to CASSGRDRGSDTQYF.

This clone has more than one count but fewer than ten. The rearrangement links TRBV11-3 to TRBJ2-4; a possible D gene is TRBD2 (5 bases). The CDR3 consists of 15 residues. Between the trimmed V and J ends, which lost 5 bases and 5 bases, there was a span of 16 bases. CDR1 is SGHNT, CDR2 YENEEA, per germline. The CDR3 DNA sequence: TGTGCCAGCAGCCCCGGCGGGCTAGGTGAAAACATTCAGTACTTC. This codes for CASSPGGLGENIQYF.

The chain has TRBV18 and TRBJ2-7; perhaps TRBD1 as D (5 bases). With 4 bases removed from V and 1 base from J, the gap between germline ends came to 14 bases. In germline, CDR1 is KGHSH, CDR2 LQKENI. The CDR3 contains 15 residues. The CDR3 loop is CASSLAGQGSYEQYF. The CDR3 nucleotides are TGTGCCAGCTCACTTGCTGGACAAGGGTCCTACGAGCAGTACTTC.

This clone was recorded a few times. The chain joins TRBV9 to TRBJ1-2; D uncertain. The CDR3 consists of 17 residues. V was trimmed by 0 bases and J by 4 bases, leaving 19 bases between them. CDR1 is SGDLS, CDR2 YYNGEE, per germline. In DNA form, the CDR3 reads TGTGCCAGCAGCGTAGGAATGAGAGGCCCGCCGACCTATGGCTACACCTTC. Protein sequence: CASSVGMRGPPTYGYTF. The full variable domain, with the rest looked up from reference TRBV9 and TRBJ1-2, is DSGVTQTPKHLITATGQRVTLRCSPRSGDLSVYWYQQSLDQGLQFLIQYYNGEERAKGNILERFSAQQFPDLHSELNLSSLELGDSALYFCASSVGMRGPPTYGYTFGSGTRLTVV.